This T cell receptor (beta chain) was profiled in a study of shared clonotypes between healthy human individuals. In the study overall: There were three CD4 naive, three CD4 memory, two CD8 naive and one CD8 memory plates per donor.

The data were produced by immunoSEQ multiplex PCR, yet TCRdb's version contains in-frame clones alone and is incomplete. Counted here are some 1 million clones, around 74% occurring once; the ten biggest clones make up roughly 1.4%. Of note for this clone: Antigen specificity is unknown.

Trimming removed 4 bases from V and 6 bases from J; junction bases left unmatched: 3. CDR1 is SNHLY, CDR2 FYNNEI, per germline. The CDR3 is 15 residues long. Study-wide results and limits: When compared with the clonotypes that were shared by all four sorted-subset donors, the non-shared clonotypes turned out to have lower generation probabilities.

The sequenced sample consisted of memory CD4+ T cells sorted from blood. Subset of the sample: CD45RA-negative fraction. The chain employs TRBV2 and TRBJ2-2; TRBD1 agrees at 12 bases. The clonotype comes from a man in his late teens or twenties in good health. CDR3 amino acids: CASSGDRGRAGELFF. Written as DNA, the CDR3 is TGTGCCAGCAGTGGGGACAGGGGGCGGGCCGGGGAGCTGTTTTTT.